The clone carrying this T cell receptor (beta chain) has at least ten counts. Its target is not known. Patients with other autoimmune diseases, uncontrolled infections, pregnancy or lactation were excluded. This entry belongs to a study of Graves' ophthalmopathy and Graves' hyperthyroidism. Study outcomes and limitations: A 13-signature model separated ophthalmopathy from stable hyperthyroidism, about 88% sensitivity, about 81% specificity.

RNA transcripts provided the template for amplifying TCR beta CDR3 regions. HTBI primers were used in a first-round RT-PCR, which preceded a second-round multiplex PCR. TCRdb passed the multiplex PCR reads through MiXCR, listing each CDR3 protein once. Here the sample spans about 39,000 distinct CDR3 sequences, approximately 55% being singletons. V lost 6 bases, J lost 5 bases, and 12 bases stayed unmatched. This CDR3 has 15 amino acids. Germline CDR1 and CDR2: MNHEY and SVGAGI. The clonotype comes from an adult woman with stable Graves' hyperthyroidism. The chain joins TRBV6-5 to TRBJ1-1, with TRBD1 matching 7 bases. Sequencing was performed on peripheral blood. The CDR3: CASRIAGQIGTEAFF. The CDR3 DNA follows: TGTGCCAGCAGAATAGCGGGACAGATAGGTACTGAAGCTTTCTTT.